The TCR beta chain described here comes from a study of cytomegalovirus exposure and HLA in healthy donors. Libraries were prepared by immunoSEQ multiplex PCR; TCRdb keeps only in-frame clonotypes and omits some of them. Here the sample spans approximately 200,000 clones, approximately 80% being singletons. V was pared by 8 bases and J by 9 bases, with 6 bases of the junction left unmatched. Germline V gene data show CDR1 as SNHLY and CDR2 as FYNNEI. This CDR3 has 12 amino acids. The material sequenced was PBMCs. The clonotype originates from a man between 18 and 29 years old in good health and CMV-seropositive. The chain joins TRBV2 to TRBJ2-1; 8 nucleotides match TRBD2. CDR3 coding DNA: TGTGCCAGCCCGCGGGAGGAAGCTGAGCAGTTCTTC. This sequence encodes CASPREEAEQFF. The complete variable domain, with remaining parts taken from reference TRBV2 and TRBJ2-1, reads EPEVTQTPSHQVTQMGQEVILRCVPISNHLYFYWYRQILGQKVEFLVSFYNNEISEKSEIFDDQFSVERPDGSNFTLKIRSTKLEDSAMYFCASPREEAEQFFGPGTRLTVL.